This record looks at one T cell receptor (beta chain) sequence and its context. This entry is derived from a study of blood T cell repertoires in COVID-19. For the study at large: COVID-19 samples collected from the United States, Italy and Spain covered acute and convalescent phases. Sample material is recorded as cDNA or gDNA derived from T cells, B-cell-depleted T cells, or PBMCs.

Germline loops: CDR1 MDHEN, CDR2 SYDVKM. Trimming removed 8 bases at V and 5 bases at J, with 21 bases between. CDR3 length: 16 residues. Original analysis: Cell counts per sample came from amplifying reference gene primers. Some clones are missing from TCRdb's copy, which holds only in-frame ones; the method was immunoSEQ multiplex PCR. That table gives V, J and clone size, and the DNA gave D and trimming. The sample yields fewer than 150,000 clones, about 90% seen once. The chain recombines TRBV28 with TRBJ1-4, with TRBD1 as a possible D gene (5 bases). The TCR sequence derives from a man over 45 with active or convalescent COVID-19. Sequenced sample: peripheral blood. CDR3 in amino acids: CASSPGGGRDNEKLFF. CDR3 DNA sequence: TGTGCCAGCTCCCCCGGGGGAGGGAGAGACAATGAAAAACTGTTTTTT.